The subject of this entry is one TCR beta chain. Its cognate antigen is unknown. Trimming removed 3 bases at V and 3 bases at J, with 5 bases between. CDR3 size: 11 residues. From germline, CDR1 is GTSNPN and CDR2 SVGIG (reference sequence). These data originate in a study of T cell responses to AZD1222 COVID-19 vaccine. Sequencing was performed with immunoSEQ multiplex PCR; in TCRdb, only in-frame clones are kept and a portion is missing. In the table there are about 75,000 clones, about nine tenths of which are singletons. Broader study findings: Reports say nearly half of spike-specific TCRs go after unmutated variant regions. CD4 TCRs linked to vaccination spanned spike, dominating at 160-218 and 743-854.

The rearrangement joins TRBV30 to TRBJ1-1; D may be TRBD1 (5 bases). The sequence came from an adult who received the MenACWY meningococcal vaccine as a control. Sequenced here: peripheral blood, sampled 28 days after the second dose of the MenACWY control vaccine. As DNA, the CDR3 is TGTGCCTGGAGGGGGGACACTGAAGCTTTCTTT. The encoded protein is CAWRGDTEAFF.